The 10 T cell receptor beta chains below come from one sample, sequenced in a study of cytomegalovirus exposure and HLA in healthy donors. The PCR ran on 60 Vbeta and 13 Jbeta primers. This table comes from immunoSEQ multiplex PCR, and its TCRdb copy is limited to in-frame clones, with some not included. The table records around 130,000 clones, 80% to 85% of them present only once. The specimen was PBMCs. All receptors come from a human donor in good health.

This clone turned up a few times. V gene TRBV7-9 combines with J gene TRBJ1-1, with TRBD1 matching over 10 bases. The V and J ends lost 8 bases and 4 bases, in that order; junction bases with no gene match: 1. Germline V gives CDR1 SEHNR, CDR2 FQNEAQ (reference sequence). The CDR3 totals 12 residues. CDR3: CASGTGATEAFF. CDR3 in DNA: TGTGCCAGCGGGACAGGGGCCACTGAAGCTTTCTTT.

The chain has TRBV15 and TRBJ1-4; possibly TRBD1 for D (6 bases). Germline loops: CDR1 LNHNV, CDR2 YYDKDF (reference sequence). The CDR3 is 14 residues long. Trimming stripped 0 bases from V and 8 bases from J, with 10 bases between. Here the CDR3 reads CATSREQGWEKLFF. The CDR3 bases are TGTGCCACCAGCAGAGAACAGGGTTGGGAAAAACTGTTTTTT.

J is TRBJ1-2 and V is TRBV7-2; D is possibly TRBD1 (6 bases). V lost 2 bases and J 2 bases, leaving 9 bases between the germline ends. CDR3 size: 14 residues. CDR1 SGHTA and CDR2 FQGNSA come from the germline V gene. The CDR3 nucleotides are TGTGCCAGCAGCTTACAGGGGTTGAACTATGGCTACACCTTC. The encoded protein is CASSLQGLNYGYTF.

J is TRBJ2-7 and V is TRBV7-8; D gene unclear. The germline gives CDR1 SGHVS, CDR2 FQNEAQ. The CDR3 length is 13 residues. V dropped 2 bases and J dropped 2 bases, with 7 bases sitting between them. In DNA, the CDR3 is TGTGCCAGCAGCTTAAGCTCGCCCTACGAGCAGTACTTC. Protein: CASSLSSPYEQYF.

This rearrangement joins TRBV9 to TRBJ2-3, with a tentative D call TRBD1 (6 bases). The DNA matches TRBJ1-5 better at its end, which makes the J call doubtful. Germline lookup yields CDR1 SGDLS and CDR2 YYNGEE. This CDR3 region has 17 residues. CDR3 in DNA: TGTGCCAGCAGTCTTACGGGATCGGGGGGGCCTCGAGATACGCAGCATTTT. Protein: CASSLTGSGGPRDTQHF.

This chain joins TRBV7-9 and TRBJ1-1; no firm D call. CDR1 and CDR2 (germline): SEHNR, FQNEAQ (reference sequence). Trimming left V 5 bases short and J 8 bases short, with 15 bases between. This CDR3 spans 13 amino acids. The CDR3 nucleotides are TGTGCCAGCAGCACCAGTGGAGGACTCGAAGCTTTCTTT. Residues: CASSTSGGLEAFF.

The genes are TRBV29-1 and TRBJ2-1; TRBD1 might be the D (6 bases). The CDR3 extends over 15 amino acids. CDR1 is SQVTM and CDR2 is ANQGSEA in the germline V gene. Trimming pared 3 bases from V and 0 bases from J, leaving 12 bases between. The CDR3 DNA reads TGCAGCGTTGAGACAGGCGAGGGCTCCTACAATGAGCAGTTCTTC. It yields the protein CSVETGEGSYNEQFF.

The chain combines TRBV5-1 with TRBJ2-3; the match to TRBD2 covers 11 bases. Germline CDR1 SGHRS, CDR2 YFSETQ. This CDR3 spans 19 amino acids. J was trimmed by 0 bases and V by 2 bases; bases with no gene match: 11. The CDR3 region has the DNA TGCGCCAGCAGCTTACTAGCGGGGGCTCATATCTCTAGCACAGATACGCAGTATTTT. Amino acid sequence: CASSLLAGAHISSTDTQYF.

The V call is TRBV19, the J call TRBJ2-1; D is perhaps TRBD2 (5 bases). CDR1 LNHDA and CDR2 SQIVND come from the germline V gene (reference sequence). Trimming removed 0 bases at V and 1 base at J, with 16 bases between. The CDR3 spans 18 residues. The CDR3 loop reads CASSIDLGSSFSYNEQFF. CDR3 nucleotides: TGTGCCAGTAGTATAGATCTTGGGTCTAGCTTTTCCTACAATGAGCAGTTCTTC.

This chain connects TRBV5-1 to TRBJ2-5; tentatively, D is TRBD1 (8 bases). The DNA end lines up better with TRBJ2-7; the J call may be wrong. The germline V gene has CDR1 SGHRS and CDR2 YFSETQ. The CDR3 runs 18 residues. The CDR3 region is CASSPEALGGTGSYEQYF. The CDR3 region has the DNA TGCGCCAGCAGCCCGGAGGCCTTGGGGGGGACAGGATCCTACGAGCAGTACTTC.